This T cell receptor beta chain was recovered during a study of T cell repertoires in cytomegalovirus infection. The wider study: From public TCR beta signatures came an indication of both CMV infection and matching HLA type.

This CDR3 has 16 amino acids. Trimming pared 2 bases from V and 10 bases from J, leaving 26 bases between. Looked up from germline, CDR1 is SQVTM and CDR2 is ANQGSEA. TCRdb processed the reads anew with MiXCR; each CDR3 protein has one entry. The table lists approximately 730,000 distinct CDR3 sequences, approximately 33% of them singletons, with 18% in the top ten. This clonotype showed up just a few times. Its matching antigen is unknown. This sample comprised cultured PBMCs, obtained from culture after CMV antigen stimulation. The receptor was isolated from a human donor in good health (CMV status not recorded). Some clones in this sample may be carry-over from other donors' samples. The chain couples TRBV29-1 to TRBJ1-2; D possibly corresponds to TRBD1 (5 bases). The CDR3 nucleotides are TGCAGCGTTGAAAGCCCGGGGGTAGGGTCCCTCTACCACTACACCTTC. Translation: CSVESPGVGSLYHYTF.